The entry below describes one T cell receptor (beta chain). Its antigen is still unknown. Germline-derived CDR1 and CDR2 are SNHLY and FYNNEI. V was pared by 6 bases and J by 0 bases, with 10 bases of the junction left unmatched. The CDR3 is 18 residues long. These data are taken from a study of T cell responses to AZD1222 COVID-19 vaccine. General observations from the study: Clonal diversity was possibly underestimated; the donors were predominantly white British and more often female. The breadth and depth of Spike-specific TCRs increased once two AZD1222 doses had been given. Nearly half of unique spike-specific TCRs reportedly avoided B.1.351 and B.1.1.7 mutated regions.

Using immunoSEQ multiplex PCR, the repertoire was profiled, and TCRdb retains in-frame clones only, with some absent. Counted here are about 200,000 clones, around 93% occurring once; the ten biggest clones make up roughly 0.99%. This TCR was sampled from an adult in good health. The V and J genes are TRBV2 and TRBJ1-6; TRBD1 matches at 8 bases. The sample here was peripheral blood, taken on day 0 of MenACWY control vaccination. CDR3 sequence: CASSPDREEGSYNSPLHF. CDR3 in DNA: TGTGCCAGCAGCCCGGACAGGGAGGAAGGCTCCTATAATTCACCCCTCCACTTT.